One and the same sample provided the 21 T cell receptor beta chains below, sequenced in a study of OX40 agonist ivuxolimab in advanced cancers. The method was immunoSEQ multiplex PCR; TCRdb's version includes in-frame clones alone and lacks a portion of them. Of 100,000 to 110,000 clones listed, around 90% are singletons. Sequencing was performed on CD4+ or CD8+ T cells sorted from blood, taken in a trial of the OX40 agonist ivuxolimab. All receptors derive from an adult with an advanced solid tumor such as melanoma, head and neck, liver or kidney cancer.

This clone was found once. J is TRBJ1-5 and V is TRBV4-1; a weak D match, TRBD1 (6 bases). Germline V gives CDR1 MGHRA, CDR2 YSYEKL. V lost 4 bases to trimming and J lost 10 bases, with 14 bases between them. This CDR3 region has 13 residues. The CDR3 is CASSRTALGPQHF. In DNA, the CDR3 is TGCGCCAGCAGCCGGACAGCTTTAGGACCCCAGCATTTT.

The V call is TRBV11-2, the J call TRBJ2-5, with D perhaps assigned TRBD1 or TRBD2 (5 bases each). The germline CDR1 and CDR2 sequences are SGHAT and FQNNGV. V was trimmed by 4 bases and J by 5 bases, leaving 17 bases between them. The CDR3 covers 15 residues. CDR3 protein: CASSSGTHFEETQYF. DNA of the CDR3: TGTGCCAGCAGCTCCGGGACCCACTTCGAGGAGACCCAGTACTTC.

The rearrangement uses TRBV11-3 and TRBJ2-1; 15 bases fit TRBD2. The V segment lost 5 bases and the J segment 5 bases; nucleotides outside the gene matches: 1. Germline lookup yields CDR1 SGHNT and CDR2 YENEEA. The CDR3 covers 15 residues. The CDR3 DNA sequence: TGTGCCAGCAGCAGGACTAGCGGGGGGGACAATGAGCAGTTCTTC. As protein: CASSRTSGGDNEQFF. The full variable domain, completed using reference TRBV11-3 and TRBJ2-1, is EAGVVQSPRYKIIEKKQPVAFWCNPISGHNTLYWYLQNLGQGPELLIRYENEEAVDDSQLPKDRFSAERLKGVDSTLKIQPAELGDSAVYLCASSRTSGGDNEQFFGPGTRLTVL.

This sequence joins TRBV19 and TRBJ1-1; TRBD1 might be the D (6 bases). V was cut by 6 bases and J by 4 bases, with 15 bases left in between. The germline gives CDR1 LNHDA, CDR2 SQIVND (reference sequence). The CDR3 is made up of 14 amino acids. CDR3 DNA sequence: TGTGCCAGTAGCCCCACAGGGTACGCCACTGAAGCTTTCTTT. This sequence encodes CASSPTGYATEAFF.

The rearrangement links TRBV10-2 to TRBJ2-7, with 13 bases that match TRBD2. Per the germline V gene, CDR1 is WSHSY and CDR2 is SAAADI. The CDR3 runs 17 residues. The J segment lost 5 bases and the V segment lost 6 bases, leaving 13 bases of the junction unmatched. For the CDR3, the DNA is TGCGCCAGCAGCACAGCCAAGACTAGCGGGAGGATGAACGAGCAGTACTTC. It encodes CASSTAKTSGRMNEQYF.

V is TRBV7-9 and J is TRBJ2-7; D gene unclear. This CDR3 is 14 amino acids long. The germline V and J ends were trimmed by 5 bases and 5 bases, with 16 bases remaining between them. Germline V gene lookup returns CDR1 SEHNR and CDR2 FQNEAQ (reference sequence). CDR3 protein: CASSPLYGKNEQYF. The CDR3 coding sequence is TGTGCCAGCAGCCCTCTGTATGGGAAGAACGAGCAGTACTTC. The entire variable domain, with the rest obtained from reference TRBV7-9 and TRBJ2-7, is as follows: DTGVSQNPRHKITKRGQNVTFRCDPISEHNRLYWYRQTLGQGPEFLTYFQNEAQLEKSRLLSDRFSAERPKGSFSTLEIQRTEQGDSAMYLCASSPLYGKNEQYFGPGTRLTVT.

The chain employs TRBV28 and TRBJ2-1; possible D gene TRBD2, 5 bases. This CDR3 contains 15 residues. Trimming shortened V by 6 bases and J by 3 bases, and 15 bases separated the two germline ends. Germline CDR1 reads MDHEN; CDR2 reads SYDVKM. The CDR3 loop is CASSLPGGHYNEQFF. The CDR3 DNA follows: TGTGCCAGCAGCTTACCTGGAGGCCACTACAATGAGCAGTTCTTC.

The rearrangement uses TRBV11-3 and TRBJ2-7, with D perhaps matching TRBD1 (6 bases). Per germline, CDR1 SGHNT and CDR2 YENEEA. The CDR3 is made up of 15 amino acids. The V gene lost 5 bases and the J gene lost 0 bases, with 14 bases spanning the gap. CDR3 sequence: CASSRGTFDSYEQYF. The CDR3, as DNA: TGTGCCAGCAGCCGAGGGACATTCGACTCCTACGAGCAGTACTTC.

The J gene is TRBJ1-2, the V gene TRBV10-3; D uncertain. CDR1 is ENHRY, CDR2 SYGVKD, per germline. Trimming cost V 2 bases and J 4 bases, with 14 bases left between them. The CDR3 runs to 15 residues. The CDR3 is CAISEKSRQFYGYTF. In DNA, the CDR3 is TGTGCCATCAGTGAGAAGAGTCGGCAGTTCTATGGCTACACCTTC.

The V call is TRBV10-3, the J call TRBJ1-4; D gene ambiguous. Germline V gene lookup returns CDR1 ENHRY and CDR2 SYGVKD. V was trimmed by 2 bases and J by 8 bases, leaving 9 bases between them. The length of the CDR3 is 13 residues. This chain's CDR3 is CAISENLSEKLFF. CDR3 in DNA: TGTGCCATCAGTGAGAACCTCTCCGAAAAACTGTTTTTT.

J is TRBJ2-1 and V is TRBV7-2, with no clear D. The germline CDR1 and CDR2 sequences are SGHTA and FQGNSA. V gave up 5 bases and J gave up 6 bases, with 11 bases separating them. The CDR3 has 13 residues. The CDR3 DNA follows: TGTGCCAGCAGCAGGATTCGGAGCAATGAGCAGTTCTTC. As protein: CASSRIRSNEQFF.

This chain links TRBV19 with TRBJ2-7, with D perhaps matching TRBD2 (5 bases). CDR3 length: 13 residues. V lost 0 bases to trimming and J lost 3 bases, with 6 bases between them. Germline V lookup: CDR1 LNHDA, CDR2 SQIVND (reference sequence). DNA for the CDR3: TGTGCCAGTAGTATAGATCGGGGCTACGAGCAGTACTTC. Translating it yields CASSIDRGYEQYF.

V gene TRBV6-1 combines with J gene TRBJ2-3; 7 nucleotides line up with TRBD2. Trimming at V came to 8 bases and at J to 5 bases, leaving 7 bases not matched to a gene. CDR1 is MNHNS, CDR2 SASEGT, per germline. The CDR3 has 13 amino acids. This chain's CDR3 is CASVPGLQDTQYF. CDR3 nucleotides: TGTGCCAGCGTCCCGGGACTACAAGATACGCAGTATTTT.

CDR3 amino acids: CASSYSRVYNEQFF. The CDR3 DNA reads TGTGCCAGCAGTTACAGTAGGGTCTACAATGAGCAGTTCTTC. The rearrangement links TRBV6-5 to TRBJ2-1, with D unclear. The germline V gene encodes CDR1 MNHEY and CDR2 SVGAGI. This CDR3 has 14 residues. Trimming removed 2 bases at V and 3 bases at J, with 8 bases between.

The rearrangement links TRBV15 to TRBJ2-7; no reliable D call. The germline V and J ends were trimmed by 0 bases and 3 bases, with 6 bases remaining between them. Germline V CDR1 and CDR2: LNHNV, YYDKDF (reference sequence). The CDR3 extends over 13 amino acids. The DNA for the CDR3 is TGTGCCACCAGCAGAGAGCGGAGCTACGAGCAGTACTTC. It specifies CATSRERSYEQYF.

The chain couples TRBV28 to TRBJ2-7; TRBD1 or TRBD2 may be the D gene (5 bases each). There are 14 residues in the CDR3. Germline-derived CDR1 and CDR2 are MDHEN and SYDVKM. Trimming took 6 bases from V and 0 from J, leaving 12 bases between them. The DNA of the CDR3 is TGTGCCAGCAGCTTTGGGGGAGTCTCCTACGAGCAGTACTTC. It yields the protein CASSFGGVSYEQYF.

The rearrangement links TRBV7-6 to TRBJ2-4; unclear D gene. V lost 5 bases and J 8 bases, leaving 13 bases between the germline ends. The CDR3 covers 13 residues. Germline values: CDR1 SGHVS, CDR2 FNYEAQ. DNA of the CDR3: TGTGCCAGCAGCCAAGGGCATGGGGACATTCAGTACTTC. The encoded protein is CASSQGHGDIQYF.

This chain joins TRBV30 and TRBJ2-2; D not certain. Germline CDR1 is GTSNPN and CDR2 is SVGIG (reference sequence). The CDR3 length is 14 residues. Trimming removed 2 bases from V and 3 bases from J, with 10 bases in between. DNA for the CDR3: TGTGCCTGGAGTTTACAGCCGCACACCGGGGAGCTGTTTTTT. It is translated as CAWSLQPHTGELFF.

The chain carries TRBV7-2 and TRBJ1-2; D remains ambiguous. Looked up from germline, CDR1 is SGHTA and CDR2 is FQGNSA. CDR3 length: 13 residues. Trimming removed 4 bases from V and 8 bases from J, with 14 bases in between. CDR3 protein: CASSSHPQRGYTF. CDR3 sequence (DNA): TGTGCCAGCAGCTCCCACCCTCAAAGAGGCTACACCTTC.

On this clone: Other DNA sequences in this sample translate to the same CDR3. V and J are TRBV7-9 and TRBJ2-2; D call uncertain. Trimming took off 2 bases at V and 4 bases at J, with 5 bases between the two ends. The CDR3 runs 13 residues. Germline values: CDR1 SEHNR, CDR2 FQNEAQ (reference sequence). The CDR3 bases are TGTGCCAGCAGCTTACAAGGCACCGGGGAGCTGTTTTTT. Amino acids: CASSLQGTGELFF.

This clone has a single count. CDR3 protein: CASSSGTWDQPQHF. The CDR3, as DNA: TGTGCCAGTAGTTCAGGGACATGGGATCAGCCCCAGCATTTT. The chain links TRBV19 to TRBJ1-5; D may be TRBD1 (6 bases). Trimming removed 5 bases at V and 5 bases at J, with 13 bases between. The CDR3 totals 14 residues. Per the germline V gene, CDR1 is LNHDA and CDR2 is SQIVND (reference sequence).